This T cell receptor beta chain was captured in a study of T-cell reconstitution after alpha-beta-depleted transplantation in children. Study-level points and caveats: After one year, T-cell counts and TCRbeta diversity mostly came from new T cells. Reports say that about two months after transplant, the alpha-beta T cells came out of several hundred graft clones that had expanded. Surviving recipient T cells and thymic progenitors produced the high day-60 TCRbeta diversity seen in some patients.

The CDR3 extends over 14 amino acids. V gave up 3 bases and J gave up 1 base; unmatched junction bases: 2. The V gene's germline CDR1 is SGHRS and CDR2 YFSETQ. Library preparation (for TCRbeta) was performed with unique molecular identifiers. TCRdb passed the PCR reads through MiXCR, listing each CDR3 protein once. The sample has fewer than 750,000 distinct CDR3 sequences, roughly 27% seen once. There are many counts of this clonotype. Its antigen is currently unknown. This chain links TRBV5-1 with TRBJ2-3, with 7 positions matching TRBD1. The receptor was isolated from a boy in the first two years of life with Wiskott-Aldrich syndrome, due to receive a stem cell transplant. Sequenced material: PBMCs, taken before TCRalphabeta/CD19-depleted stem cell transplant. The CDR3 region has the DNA TGCGCCAGCAGCTCCACAGGGGGCACAGATACGCAGTATTTT. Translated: CASSSTGGTDTQYF.